Sequencing of this T cell receptor beta chain was carried out in a study of cytotoxic CD8 clonotypes in ibrutinib-treated CLL. General study points: Clonality showed a rise at ibrutinib response that reversed toward baseline at progression.

Here immunoSEQ multiplex PCR was the method, and the copy in TCRdb shows in-frame clones only, minus some. The sample has about 130,000 clones; more than 75% are singletons. The CDR3 loop spans 12 amino acids. Germline CDR1 LNHDA, CDR2 SQIVND (reference sequence). The ends were cut back, 10 bases at V and 3 bases at J, with 10 bases in the middle. This clone was counted a few times. What it binds is not known. The V and J genes are TRBV19 and TRBJ1-3; no firm D call. The TCR originated in a human donor with chronic lymphocytic leukemia. This specimen was PBMCs, taken after 24 months of ibrutinib treatment. In DNA form, the CDR3 reads TGTGCCACCTCCTATCGTGGAAACACCATATATTTT. Residues: CATSYRGNTIYF.